This TCR beta chain derives from a study of CD8+ T cells in alopecia areata. Study context: For the treated group, dosing was oral tofacitinib at 5 to 10 mg twice daily. Tofacitinib therapy took 6 to 18 months; 6 months off drug came after.

This clone was counted a single time. Its antigen is unknown. Sequencing used cDNA as its template, made by extracting RNA and reverse transcribing it. Some clones are missing from TCRdb's copy, which holds only in-frame ones; the method was immunoSEQ multiplex PCR. The profile shows about 140,000 clones, roughly 52% of them singletons. General study findings and limits: Resident alphabeta T cells of normal skin are also sequenced in scalp samples.

V was clipped by 1 base and J by 3 bases, with 3 bases between them. The V gene's germline CDR1 is SEHNR and CDR2 FQNEAQ (reference sequence). The CDR3 runs 12 residues. Treatment here: oral pan-JAK inhibitor, 5-10 mg twice daily. PBMCs served as the source from which CD4+ and CD8+ T cells were sorted. Specimen: CD8+ T cells sorted from blood, collected at week 4, from a patient treated with tofacitinib. This chain links TRBV7-9 with TRBJ2-5; no firm D call. This clonotype originated in a human donor with alopecia areata. CDR3 residues: CASSLEEETQYF. DNA for the CDR3: TGTGCCAGCAGCTTAGAAGAAGAGACCCAGTACTTC.